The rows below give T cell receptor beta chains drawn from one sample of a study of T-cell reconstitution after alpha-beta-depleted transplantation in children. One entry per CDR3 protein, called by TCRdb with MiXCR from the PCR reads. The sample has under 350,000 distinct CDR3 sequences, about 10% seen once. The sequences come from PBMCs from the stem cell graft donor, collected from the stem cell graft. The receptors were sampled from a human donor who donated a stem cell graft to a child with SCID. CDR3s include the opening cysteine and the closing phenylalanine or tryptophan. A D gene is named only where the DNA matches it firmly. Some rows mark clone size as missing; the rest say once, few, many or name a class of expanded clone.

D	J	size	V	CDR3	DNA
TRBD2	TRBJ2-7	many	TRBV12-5	CASGLVLAGDLTGQYF	TGTGCTAGTGGTTTGGTACTTGCGGGGGACCTTACGGGGCAGTACTTC
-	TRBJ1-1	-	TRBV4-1	CASLSGETEAFF	TGCGCCAGCTTATCGGGGGAAACTGAAGCTTTCTTT
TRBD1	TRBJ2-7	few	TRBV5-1	CASSLGPGTDYEQYF	TGCGCCAGCAGCTTGGGGCCGGGGACAGACTACGAGCAGTACTTC
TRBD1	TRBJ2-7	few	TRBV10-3	CAISGVSGTGAVMGEQYF	TGTGCCATCAGTGGGGTCTCCGGGACAGGGGCCGTTATGGGCGAGCAGTACTTC
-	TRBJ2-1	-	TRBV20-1	CSARGTEGIYNEQFF	TGCAGTGCTAGAGGCACGGAGGGGATCTACAATGAGCAGTTCTTC
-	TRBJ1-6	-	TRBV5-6	CASSLQDSWALHF	TGTGCCAGCAGCTTACAGGACAGTTGGGCCCTCCACTTT
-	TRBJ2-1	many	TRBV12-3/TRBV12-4	CASSSSSSGGSYNEQFF	TGTGCCAGCAGTTCGAGTTCGTCCGGGGGATCCTACAATGAGCAGTTCTTC
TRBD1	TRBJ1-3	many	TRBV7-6	CASSLDAGGANGNTIYF	TGTGCCAGCAGCTTAGACGCAGGGGGCGCGAATGGAAACACCATATATTTT
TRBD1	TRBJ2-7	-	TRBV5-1	CASSFTGGEGFEQYF	TGCGCCAGCAGCTTCACAGGGGGCGAAGGGTTCGAGCAGTACTTC
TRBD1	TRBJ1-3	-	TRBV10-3	CAIRDRNSSGNTIYF	TGTGCCATCAGGGACAGGAATTCCTCTGGAAACACCATATATTTT
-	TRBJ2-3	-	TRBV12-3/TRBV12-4	CASSFDGTDTQYF	TGTGCCAGCAGTTTTGACGGCACAGATACGCAGTATTTT
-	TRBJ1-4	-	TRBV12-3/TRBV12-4	CASSFHLGGLGEGEKLFF	TGTGCCAGCAGTTTTCACCTAGGGGGTCTTGGAGAAGGTGAAAAACTGTTTTTT
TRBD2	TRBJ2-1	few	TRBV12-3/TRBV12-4	CASSLVAGATNEQFF	TGTGCCAGCAGTTTGGTAGCGGGGGCCACCAATGAGCAGTTCTTC
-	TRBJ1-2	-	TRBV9	CASSVDGANYGYTF	TGTGCCAGCAGCGTAGATGGAGCTAACTATGGCTACACCTTC
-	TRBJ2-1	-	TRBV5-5	CASIGGQLGFDEQFF	TGTGCCAGCATCGGGGGGCAGTTGGGTTTTGATGAGCAGTTCTTC
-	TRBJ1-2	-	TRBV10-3	CAISDQALGDYGYTF	TGTGCCATCAGTGATCAGGCGCTGGGAGACTATGGCTACACCTTC
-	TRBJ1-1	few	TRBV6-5	CASSSGVGAFF	TGTGCCAGCAGCTCAGGGGTGGGCGCTTTCTTT
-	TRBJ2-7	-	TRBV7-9	CASSGRQASYEQYF	TGTGCCAGCAGCGGGCGACAGGCTTCCTACGAGCAGTACTTC
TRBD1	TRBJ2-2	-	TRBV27	CASSWWTGGTGELFF	TGTGCCAGCAGTTGGTGGACAGGGGGGACCGGGGAGCTGTTTTTT
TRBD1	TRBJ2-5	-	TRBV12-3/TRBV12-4	CASSSLGQGWRETQYF	TGTGCCAGCAGTTCCCTTGGACAGGGGTGGAGAGAGACCCAGTACTTC
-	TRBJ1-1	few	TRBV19	CASSRILEAAFF	TGTGCCAGTAGTCGAATTCTGGAGGCAGCTTTCTTT
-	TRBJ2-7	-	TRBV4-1	CASSQAVGTEVYEQYF	TGCGCCAGCAGCCAAGCAGTCGGGACGGAGGTCTACGAGCAGTACTTC
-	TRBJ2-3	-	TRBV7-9	CASSLMGTWGLAQYF	TGTGCCAGCAGCTTAATGGGGACATGGGGCTTAGCGCAGTATTTT
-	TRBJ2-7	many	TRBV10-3	CATMGLNTYEQYF	TGTGCCACCATGGGTCTTAATACCTACGAGCAGTACTTC
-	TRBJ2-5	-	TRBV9	CASSANSVETQYF	TGTGCCAGCAGCGCCAACAGTGTGGAGACCCAGTACTTC
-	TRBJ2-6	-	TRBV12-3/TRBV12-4	CASSLALLRGGANVLTF	TGTGCCAGCAGTTTAGCGTTATTGAGGGGGGGGGCCAACGTCCTGACTTTC
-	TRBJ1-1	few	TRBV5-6	CASSLVADEAFF	TGTGCCAGCAGCTTGGTTGCAGATGAAGCTTTCTTT
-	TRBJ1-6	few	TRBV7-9	CASSLQQTLYNSPLHF	TGTGCCAGCAGCTTACAACAGACCCTTTATAATTCACCCCTCCACTTT
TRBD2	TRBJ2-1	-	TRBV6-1	CASSEPSEAGGRGEQFF	TGTGCCAGCAGTGAACCTTCTGAAGCGGGGGGGCGAGGGGAGCAGTTCTTC
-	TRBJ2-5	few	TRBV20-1	CSARPDYPQETQYF	TGCAGTGCTAGGCCAGACTACCCGCAAGAGACCCAGTACTTC
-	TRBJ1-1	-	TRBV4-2	CASSPGLLCAEAFF	TGTGCCAGCAGCCCCGGGCTCCTCTGCGCTGAAGCTTTCTTT
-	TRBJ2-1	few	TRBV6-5	CASSYGARTEQFF	TGTGCCAGCAGTTATGGGGCCCGTACTGAGCAGTTCTTC
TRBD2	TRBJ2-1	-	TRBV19	CASSMTASGPNEQFF	TGTGCCAGCAGTATGACGGCTAGCGGGCCCAATGAGCAGTTCTTC
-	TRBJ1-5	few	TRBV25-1	CASSEPGGTQPQHF	TGTGCCAGCAGTGAACCCGGGGGCACTCAGCCCCAGCATTTT
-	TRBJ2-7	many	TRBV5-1	CASTQGGQGTYEQYF	TGCGCCAGCACCCAAGGGGGGCAGGGTACCTACGAGCAGTACTTC
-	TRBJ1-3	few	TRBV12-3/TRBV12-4	CASSNGRAYTIYF	TGTGCCAGCAGTAACGGGAGGGCCTACACCATATATTTT
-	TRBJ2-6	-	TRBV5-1	CASREVAGANVLTF	TGCGCCAGCAGAGAGGTGGCGGGGGCCAACGTCCTGACTTTC
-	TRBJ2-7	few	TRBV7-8	CASSPQTYEQYF	TGTGCCAGCAGCCCTCAGACCTACGAGCAGTACTTC
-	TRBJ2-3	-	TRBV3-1	CASSQGRDSLALRRTDTQYF	TGTGCCAGCAGCCAAGGCCGGGACTCCCTTGCCCTTCGACGCACAGATACGCAGTATTTT
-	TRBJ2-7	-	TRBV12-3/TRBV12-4	CASSFSPGTLYEQYF	TGTGCCAGCAGTTTTTCCCCAGGGACCCTCTACGAGCAGTACTTC
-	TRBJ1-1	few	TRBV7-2	CASSQNGQLTTEAFF	TGTGCCAGCAGCCAAAATGGACAGCTTACCACTGAAGCTTTCTTT
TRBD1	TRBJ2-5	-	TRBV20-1	CSAEGTGGNGRLETQYF	TGCAGTGCCGAAGGGACAGGGGGAAACGGGCGACTGGAGACCCAGTACTTC
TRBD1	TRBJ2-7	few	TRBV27	CASSRRAGTGQYEQYF	TGTGCCAGCAGCCGCCGGGCCGGGACAGGGCAATACGAGCAGTACTTC
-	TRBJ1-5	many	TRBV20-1	CSAEERWSNQPQHF	TGCAGTGCTGAGGAGAGATGGAGCAATCAGCCCCAGCATTTT
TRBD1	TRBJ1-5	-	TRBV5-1	CASRRGQNGAPRREPQHF	TGCGCCAGCAGGAGGGGGCAGAATGGAGCACCTCGTCGAGAGCCCCAGCATTTT
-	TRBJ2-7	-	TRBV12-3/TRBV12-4	CASSSWTDPSGEQYF	TGTGCCAGCAGTAGTTGGACGGACCCATCCGGGGAGCAGTACTTC
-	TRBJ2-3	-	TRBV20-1	CSATIPGRQATDTQYF	TGCAGTGCAACTATCCCGGGCCGGCAGGCCACAGATACGCAGTATTTT
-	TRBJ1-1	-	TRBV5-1	CASSLASEMNTEAFF	TGCGCCAGCAGCTTGGCCAGTGAAATGAACACTGAAGCTTTCTTT